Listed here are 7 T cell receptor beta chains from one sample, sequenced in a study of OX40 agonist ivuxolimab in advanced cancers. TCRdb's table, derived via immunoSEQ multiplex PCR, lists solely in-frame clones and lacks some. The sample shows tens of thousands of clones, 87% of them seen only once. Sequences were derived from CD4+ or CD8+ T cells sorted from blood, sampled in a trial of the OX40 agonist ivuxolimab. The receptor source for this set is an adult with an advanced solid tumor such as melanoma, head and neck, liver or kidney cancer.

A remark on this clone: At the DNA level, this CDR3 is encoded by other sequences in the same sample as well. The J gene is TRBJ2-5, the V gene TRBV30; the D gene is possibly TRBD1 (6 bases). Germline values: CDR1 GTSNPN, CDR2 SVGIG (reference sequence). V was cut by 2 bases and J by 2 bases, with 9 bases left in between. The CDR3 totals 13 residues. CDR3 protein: CAWSLGQQETQYF. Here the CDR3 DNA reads TGTGCCTGGAGTCTCGGACAGCAAGAGACCCAGTACTTC.

CDR3 loop: CASIERRGPEDEQFF. The CDR3 region has the DNA TGTGCCAGCATCGAGAGGAGGGGGCCCGAGGATGAGCAGTTCTTC. The chain uses TRBV21-1 and TRBJ2-1; the DNA was not used to check the table's D call, TRBD1. TRBV21-1 is shown as a pseudogene. This CDR3 has 15 residues.

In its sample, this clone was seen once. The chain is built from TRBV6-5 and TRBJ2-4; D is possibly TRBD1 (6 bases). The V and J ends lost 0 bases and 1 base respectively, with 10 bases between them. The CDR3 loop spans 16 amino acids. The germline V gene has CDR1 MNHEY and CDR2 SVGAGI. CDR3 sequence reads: CASSYSAGVAKNIQYF. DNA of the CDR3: TGTGCCAGCAGTTACTCGGCAGGGGTCGCCAAAAACATTCAGTACTTC.

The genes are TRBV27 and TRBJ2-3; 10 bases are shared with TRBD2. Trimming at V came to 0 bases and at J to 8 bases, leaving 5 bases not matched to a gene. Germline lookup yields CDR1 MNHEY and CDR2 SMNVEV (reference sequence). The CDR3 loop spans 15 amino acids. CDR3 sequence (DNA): TGTGCCAGCAGTTTATCAGCGGGAGGGCCAGGTACGCAGTATTTT. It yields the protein CASSLSAGGPGTQYF.

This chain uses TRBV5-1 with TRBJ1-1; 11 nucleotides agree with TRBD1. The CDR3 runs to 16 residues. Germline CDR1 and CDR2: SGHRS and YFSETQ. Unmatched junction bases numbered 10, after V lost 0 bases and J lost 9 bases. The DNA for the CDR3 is TGCGCCAGCAGCTTGGCCGAGGGGACAGGGGGTAGAAAAGCTTTCTTT. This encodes CASSLAEGTGGRKAFF.

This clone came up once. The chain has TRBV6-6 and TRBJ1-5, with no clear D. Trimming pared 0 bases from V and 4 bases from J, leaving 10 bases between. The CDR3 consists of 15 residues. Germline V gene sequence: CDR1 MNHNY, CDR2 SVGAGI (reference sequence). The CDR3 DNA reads TGTGCCAGCAGTTACTCGATCGGACCAAATCAGCCCCAGCATTTT. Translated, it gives CASSYSIGPNQPQHF.

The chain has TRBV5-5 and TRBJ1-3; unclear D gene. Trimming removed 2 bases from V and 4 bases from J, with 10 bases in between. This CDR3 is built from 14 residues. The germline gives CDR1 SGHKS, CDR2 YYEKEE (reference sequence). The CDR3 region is CASSFASVGNTIYF. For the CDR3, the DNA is TGTGCCAGCAGCTTTGCGTCCGTCGGAAACACCATATATTTT.